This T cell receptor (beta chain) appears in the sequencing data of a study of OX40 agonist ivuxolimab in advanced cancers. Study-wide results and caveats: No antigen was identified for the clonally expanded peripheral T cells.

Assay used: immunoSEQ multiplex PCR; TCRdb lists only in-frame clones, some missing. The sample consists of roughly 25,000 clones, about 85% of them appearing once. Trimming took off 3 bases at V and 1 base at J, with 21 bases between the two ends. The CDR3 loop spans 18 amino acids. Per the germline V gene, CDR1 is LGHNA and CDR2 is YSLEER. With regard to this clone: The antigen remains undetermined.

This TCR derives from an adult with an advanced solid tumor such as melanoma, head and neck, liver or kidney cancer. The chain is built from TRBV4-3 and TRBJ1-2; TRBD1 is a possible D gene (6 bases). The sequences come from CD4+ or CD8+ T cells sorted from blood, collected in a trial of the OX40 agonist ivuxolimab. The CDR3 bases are TGCGCCAGCAGCCACGGCCGCGGGCGCGGACAGTTTAACTATGGCTACACCTTC. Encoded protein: CASSHGRGRGQFNYGYTF.